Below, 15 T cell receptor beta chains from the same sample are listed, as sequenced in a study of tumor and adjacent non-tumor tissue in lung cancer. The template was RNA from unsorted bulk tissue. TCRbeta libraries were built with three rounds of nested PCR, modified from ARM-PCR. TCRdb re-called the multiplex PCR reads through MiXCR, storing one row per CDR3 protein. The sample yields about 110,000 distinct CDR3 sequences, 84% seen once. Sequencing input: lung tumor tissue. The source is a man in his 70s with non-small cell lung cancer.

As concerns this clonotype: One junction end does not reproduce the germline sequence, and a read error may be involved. CDR3 sequence reads: CASSFHMLDQPQHF. The CDR3 nucleotides are TGTGCCAGCAGTTTCCACATGTTAGATCAGCCCCAGCACTTT. The gene calls are TRBV6-2 or TRBV6-3 and TRBJ1-5, with D hard to call. The V gene's germline CDR1 is MNHEY and CDR2 SVGEGT. The CDR3 extends over 14 amino acids.

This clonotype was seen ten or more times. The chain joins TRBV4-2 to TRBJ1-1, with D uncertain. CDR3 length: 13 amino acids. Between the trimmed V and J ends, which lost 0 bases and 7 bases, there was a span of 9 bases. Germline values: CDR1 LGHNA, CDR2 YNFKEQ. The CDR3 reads CASSQDRGLEAFF. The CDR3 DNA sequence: TGTGCCAGCAGCCAAGATCGAGGGCTTGAAGCTTTCTTT.

The CDR3 DNA follows: TGTGCCAGCGCCTGGGAGGGGCATAAGTATGGCTACACCTTC. Its protein product is CASAWEGHKYGYTF. J is TRBJ1-2 and V is TRBV28, with TRBD1 as a possible D gene (5 bases). This CDR3 has 14 amino acids. V was shortened by 8 bases and J by 5 bases, with 18 bases between the two germline ends. Germline V CDR1 and CDR2: MDHEN, SYDVKM.

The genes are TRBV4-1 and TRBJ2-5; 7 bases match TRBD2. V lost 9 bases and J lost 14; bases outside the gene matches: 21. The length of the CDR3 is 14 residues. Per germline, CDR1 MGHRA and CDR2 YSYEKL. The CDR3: CARNQDWGGEIQYF. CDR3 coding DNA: TGCGCCAGGAACCAAGATTGGGGGGGAGAGATCCAATACTTC.

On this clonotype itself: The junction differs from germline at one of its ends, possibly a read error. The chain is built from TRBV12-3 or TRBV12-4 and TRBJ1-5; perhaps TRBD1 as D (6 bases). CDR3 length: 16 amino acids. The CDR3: CASSFKAFGGKQPLHF. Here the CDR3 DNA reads TGCGCCAGCAGTTTTAAGGCCTTTGGGGGCAAACAGCCCCTGCATTTT.

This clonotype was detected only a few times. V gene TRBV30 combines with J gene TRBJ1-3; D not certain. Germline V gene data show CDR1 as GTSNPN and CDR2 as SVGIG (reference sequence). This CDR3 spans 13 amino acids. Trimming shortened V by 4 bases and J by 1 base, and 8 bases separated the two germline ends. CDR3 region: CAWTVGSGNTIYF. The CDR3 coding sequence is TGTGCCTGGACGGTGGGATCTGGAAACACCATATATTTT.

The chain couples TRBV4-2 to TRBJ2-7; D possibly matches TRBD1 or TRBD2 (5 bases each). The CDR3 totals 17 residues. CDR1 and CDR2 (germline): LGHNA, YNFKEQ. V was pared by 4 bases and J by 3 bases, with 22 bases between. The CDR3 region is CASSPHIVGGVGYEQYF. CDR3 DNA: TGTGCCAGCAGCCCACATATCGTTGGGGGAGTCGGCTACGAGCAGTACTTC.

The chain's CDR3 is CASSLLRTSEDYNEQFF. The CDR3 nucleotides read TGTGCCAGCAGCCTCCTACGGACTAGCGAGGACTACAATGAGCAGTTCTTC. This chain connects TRBV11-3 to TRBJ2-1, with TRBD2 matching over 9 bases. The CDR3 is 17 amino acids. V lost 5 bases to trimming and J lost 3 bases; unmatched junction nucleotides: 11. Germline V CDR1 and CDR2: SGHNT, YENEEA.

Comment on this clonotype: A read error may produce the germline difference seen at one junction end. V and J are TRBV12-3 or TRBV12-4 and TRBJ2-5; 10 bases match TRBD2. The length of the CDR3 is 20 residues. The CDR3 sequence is CACRKSNHTTSGLPQETQYF. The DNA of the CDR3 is TGTGCCTGCAGAAAAAGCAACCACACGACTAGCGGGCTTCCCCAGGAGACCCAGTACTTC.

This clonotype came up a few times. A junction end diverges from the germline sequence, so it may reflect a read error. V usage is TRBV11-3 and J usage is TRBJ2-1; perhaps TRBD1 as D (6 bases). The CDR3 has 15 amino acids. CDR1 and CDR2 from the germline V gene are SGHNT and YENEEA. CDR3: CARSLGRGGYNEQFF. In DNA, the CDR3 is TGTGCCCGCAGCTTAGGAAGAGGGGGCTACAATGAGCAGTTCTTC.

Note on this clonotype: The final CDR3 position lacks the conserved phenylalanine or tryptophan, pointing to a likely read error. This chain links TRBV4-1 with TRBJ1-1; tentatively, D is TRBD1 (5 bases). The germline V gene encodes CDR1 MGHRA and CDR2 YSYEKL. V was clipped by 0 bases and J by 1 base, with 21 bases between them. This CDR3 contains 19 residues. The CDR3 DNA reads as TGCGCCAGCAGCCAAGATCGAGTGCCCACGGGGCTCCCGAACACTGAAGCTTTCGTT. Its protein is CASSQDRVPTGLPNTEAFV.

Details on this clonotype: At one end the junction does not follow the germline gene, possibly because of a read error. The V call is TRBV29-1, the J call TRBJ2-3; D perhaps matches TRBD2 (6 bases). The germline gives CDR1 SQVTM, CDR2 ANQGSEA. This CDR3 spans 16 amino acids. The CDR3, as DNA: TGCAGCGTACATCTGCGGCGTCTCGGGAGCACAAATACGCAGTATTTT. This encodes CSVHLRRLGSTNTQYF.

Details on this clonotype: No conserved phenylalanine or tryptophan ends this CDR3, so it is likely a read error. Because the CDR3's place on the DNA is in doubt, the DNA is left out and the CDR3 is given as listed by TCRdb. The CDR3 protein is CASSFRDTQKALL. V usage is TRBV12-3 or TRBV12-4 and J usage is TRBJ1-1. The CDR3 extends over 13 residues, inclusive of both ends.

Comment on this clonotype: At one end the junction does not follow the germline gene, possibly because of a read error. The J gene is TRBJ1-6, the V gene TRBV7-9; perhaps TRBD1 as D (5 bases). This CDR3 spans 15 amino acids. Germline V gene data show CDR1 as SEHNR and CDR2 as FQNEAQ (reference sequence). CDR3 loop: CASTLGRGVYSPHHF. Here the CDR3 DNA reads TGTGCCAGCACCTTAGGGAGAGGGGTTTATTCACCCCACCACTTT.

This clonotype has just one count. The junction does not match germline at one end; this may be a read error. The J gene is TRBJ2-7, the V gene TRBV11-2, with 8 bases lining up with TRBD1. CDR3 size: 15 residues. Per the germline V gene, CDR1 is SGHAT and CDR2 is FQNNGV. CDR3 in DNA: TGTGTCAGCAGCTTAGATCAGGGGGCCCCCTACATGCAGTACTTC. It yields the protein CVSSLDQGAPYMQYF.